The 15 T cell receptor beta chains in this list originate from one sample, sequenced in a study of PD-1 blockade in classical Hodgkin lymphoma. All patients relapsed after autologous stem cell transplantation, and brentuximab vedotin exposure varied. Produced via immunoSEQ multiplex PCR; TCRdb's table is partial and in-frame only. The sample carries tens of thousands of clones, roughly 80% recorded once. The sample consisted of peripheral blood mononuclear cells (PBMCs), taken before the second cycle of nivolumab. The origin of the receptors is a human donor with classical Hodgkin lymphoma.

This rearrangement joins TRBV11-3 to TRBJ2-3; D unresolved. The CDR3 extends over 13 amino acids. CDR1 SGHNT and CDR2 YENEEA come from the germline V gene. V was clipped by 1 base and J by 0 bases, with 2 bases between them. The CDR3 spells CASSLGSTDTQYF. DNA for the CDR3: TGTGCCAGCAGCTTAGGGAGCACAGATACGCAGTATTTT.

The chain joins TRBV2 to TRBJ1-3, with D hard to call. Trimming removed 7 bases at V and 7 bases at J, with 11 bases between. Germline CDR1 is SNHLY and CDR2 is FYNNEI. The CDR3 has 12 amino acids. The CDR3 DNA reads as TGTGCCAGCAACTTACTACGGAACACCATATATTTT. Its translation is CASNLLRNTIYF.

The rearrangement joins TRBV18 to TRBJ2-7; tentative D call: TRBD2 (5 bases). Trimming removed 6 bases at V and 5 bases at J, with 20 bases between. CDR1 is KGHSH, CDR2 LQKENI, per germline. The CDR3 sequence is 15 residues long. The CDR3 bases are TGTGCCAGCTCTCCCACTATAGTGGGAGACGACGAGCAGTACTTC. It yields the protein CASSPTIVGDDEQYF. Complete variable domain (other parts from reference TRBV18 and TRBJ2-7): NAGVMQNPRHLVRRRGQEARLRCSPMKGHSHVYWYRQLPEEGLKFMVYLQKENIIDESGMPKERFSAEFPKEGPSILRIQQVVRGDSAAYFCASSPTIVGDDEQYFGPGTRLTVT.

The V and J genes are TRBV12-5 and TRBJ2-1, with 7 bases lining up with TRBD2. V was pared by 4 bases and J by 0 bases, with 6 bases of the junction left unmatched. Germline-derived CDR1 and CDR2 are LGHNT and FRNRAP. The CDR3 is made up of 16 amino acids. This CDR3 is CASGSSREASYNEQFF. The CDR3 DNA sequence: TGTGCTAGTGGTTCGTCACGGGAGGCCTCCTACAATGAGCAGTTCTTC.

Written as DNA, the CDR3 is TGCGCCAGCAGCCAAGAGCCCACAGGGATGATAGCAGATACGCAGTATTTT. This translates into CASSQEPTGMIADTQYF. This chain uses TRBV4-3 with TRBJ2-3; tentative D call: TRBD1 (6 bases). CDR1 is LGHNA and CDR2 is YSLEER in the germline V gene. CDR3 size: 17 residues. The germline V and J ends were trimmed by 0 bases and 4 bases, with 17 bases remaining between them.

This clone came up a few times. The CDR3 DNA reads TGTGCCAGCTCACCATATCCGGGACAGGGTCTTGACGAGCAGTACTTC. This codes for CASSPYPGQGLDEQYF. The V gene is TRBV18, the J gene TRBJ2-7; 9 bases map to TRBD1. The CDR3 is 16 residues long. CDR1 is KGHSH and CDR2 is LQKENI in the germline V gene. The V gene end was trimmed by 2 bases and the J gene end by 5 bases; junction bases not matched to a gene: 10.

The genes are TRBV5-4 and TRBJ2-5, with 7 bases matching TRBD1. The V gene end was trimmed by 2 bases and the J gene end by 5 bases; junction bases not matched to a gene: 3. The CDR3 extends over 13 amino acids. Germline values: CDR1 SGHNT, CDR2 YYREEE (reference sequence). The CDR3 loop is CASSLKGAETQYF. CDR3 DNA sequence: TGTGCCAGCAGCTTAAAGGGGGCGGAGACCCAGTACTTC.

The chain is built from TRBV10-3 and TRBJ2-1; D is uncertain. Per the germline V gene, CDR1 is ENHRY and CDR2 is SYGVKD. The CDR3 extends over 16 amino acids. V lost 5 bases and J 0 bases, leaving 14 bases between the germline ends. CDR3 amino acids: CAISILGLGSYNEQFF. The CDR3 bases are TGTGCCATCAGTATCCTAGGTCTCGGCTCCTACAATGAGCAGTTCTTC.

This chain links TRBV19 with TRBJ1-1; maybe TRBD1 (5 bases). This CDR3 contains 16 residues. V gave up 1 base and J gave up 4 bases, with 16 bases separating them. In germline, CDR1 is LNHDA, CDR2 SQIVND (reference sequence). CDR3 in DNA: TGTGCCAGTAGTATAGGGTCGGGCGGCGGGGGCACTGAAGCTTTCTTT. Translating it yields CASSIGSGGGGTEAFF.

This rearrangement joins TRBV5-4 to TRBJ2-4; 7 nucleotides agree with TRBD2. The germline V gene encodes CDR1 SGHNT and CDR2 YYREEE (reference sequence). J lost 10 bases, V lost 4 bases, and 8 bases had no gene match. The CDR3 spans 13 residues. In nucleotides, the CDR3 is TGTGCCAGCAGCCTCCCAGACGGGGGGATTCAGTACTTC. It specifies CASSLPDGGIQYF.

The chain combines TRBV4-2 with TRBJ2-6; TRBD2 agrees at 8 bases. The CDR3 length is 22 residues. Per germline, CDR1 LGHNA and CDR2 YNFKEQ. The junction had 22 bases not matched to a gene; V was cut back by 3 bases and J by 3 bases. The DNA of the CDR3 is TGTGCCAGCAGCCACCCCTCGGGCAACCCTAGCGGGTACCCTCTTGGGGCCAACGTCCTGACTTTC. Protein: CASSHPSGNPSGYPLGANVLTF.

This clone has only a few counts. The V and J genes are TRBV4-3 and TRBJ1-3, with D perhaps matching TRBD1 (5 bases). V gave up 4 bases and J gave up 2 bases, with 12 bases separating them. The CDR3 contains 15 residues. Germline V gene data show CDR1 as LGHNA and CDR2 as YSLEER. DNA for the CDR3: TGCGCCAGCAGCCCCCTTGGGGCGGCTGGAAACACCATATATTTT. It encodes CASSPLGAAGNTIYF.

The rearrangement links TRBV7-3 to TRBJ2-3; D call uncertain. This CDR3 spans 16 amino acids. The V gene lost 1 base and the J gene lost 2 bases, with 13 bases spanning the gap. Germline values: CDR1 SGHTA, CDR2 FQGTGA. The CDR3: CASSLRPSVFTDTQYF. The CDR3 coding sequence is TGTGCCAGCAGCTTAAGGCCAAGCGTTTTCACAGATACGCAGTATTTT.

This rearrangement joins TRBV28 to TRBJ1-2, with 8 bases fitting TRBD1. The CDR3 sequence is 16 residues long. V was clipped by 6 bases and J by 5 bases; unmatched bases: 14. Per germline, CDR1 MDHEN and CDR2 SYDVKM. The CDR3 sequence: CASRPTGEPLRYGYTF. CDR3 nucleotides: TGTGCCAGCAGACCGACAGGGGAACCTTTACGGTATGGCTACACCTTC.

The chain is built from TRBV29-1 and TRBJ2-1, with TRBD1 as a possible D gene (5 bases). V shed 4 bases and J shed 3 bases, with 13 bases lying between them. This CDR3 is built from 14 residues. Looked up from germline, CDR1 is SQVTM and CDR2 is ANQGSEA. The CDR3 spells CSVVLDTFYNEQFF. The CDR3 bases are TGCAGCGTTGTACTGGACACCTTCTACAATGAGCAGTTCTTC.